This T cell receptor beta chain was sequenced during a study of human T cells and chemical hapten exposure. As for the study in general: Across samples, TCR yields varied, mostly owing to small differences in pooled library volumes. Study-wide results and limits: TCRs at high frequency, those above 1 in 1000, did not change with DPC sensitization.

V was clipped by 2 bases and J by 7 bases, with 6 bases between them. The CDR3 spans 11 residues. Germline CDR1 is MNHEY and CDR2 is SVGEGT. This clonotype was detected a few times. The antigen remains undetermined. The library gave individual cDNA molecules unique molecular identifiers. Original processing notes: Between 23,224 and 690,600 TCRs appeared in each sample, and the median stood at 95,638. From the reads, TCRdb called clonotypes with MiXCR, one entry per CDR3 protein. The V and J calls, along with clone size, are taken from TCRdb and not from the paper's own processing. The sample records around 120,000 distinct CDR3 sequences, less than 10% being singletons. Total RNA was isolated from unfractionated whole blood.

The chain links TRBV6-2 or TRBV6-3 to TRBJ2-7; D remains ambiguous. The specimen sequenced was whole blood. This clonotype originated in a human donor in good health. Some clones in this sample may be carry-over from other donors' samples. CDR3 residues: CASSYGQEQYF. CDR3 nucleotides: TGTGCCAGCAGTTACGGGCAAGAGCAGTACTTC.